These T cell receptor beta chains were read from a single sample in a study of blood T cell repertoires in COVID-19. Libraries were prepared by immunoSEQ multiplex PCR; TCRdb keeps only in-frame clonotypes and omits some of them. Seen here are 150,000 to 170,000 clones, about three quarters observed once, and the top ten hold roughly 1.8%. The specimen was peripheral blood. These receptors all come from a man older than 75 with acute or convalescent COVID-19. Each CDR3 is given with its conserved first and last residue. The order of the fields is clone size, J gene, V gene, D gene, CDR3 DNA, CDR3 protein. A D gene is named only where the DNA matches it firmly. Rows give clone size only sometimes, using once, few, many, or a class for an expanded clone.

NA TRBJ2-5 TRBV11-3 TRBD2 TGTGCCAGCAGCTCTAGCGGGGGGGCCCAAGAGACCCAGTACTTC CASSSSGGAQETQYF
NA TRBJ1-5 TRBV28 NA TGTGCCAGCAGTTTCTCATACTCCGGGACACGAAGCAATCAGCCCCAGCATTTT CASSFSYSGTRSNQPQHF
NA TRBJ1-4 TRBV11-3 TRBD1 TGTGCCAGCAGGAGGGGAGGACAGGGGGATGAAAAACTGTTTTTT CASRRGGQGDEKLFF
once TRBJ2-2 TRBV6-5 NA TGTGCCAGCAAAGGGGGGGCCGGGGAGCTGTTTTTT CASKGGAGELFF
NA TRBJ1-5 TRBV6-1 NA TGTGCCAGCAGTGAACCAGGGGTTCAGCCCCAGCATTTT CASSEPGVQPQHF
NA TRBJ1-1 TRBV6-6 NA TGTGCCAGCAGTTATGGAGGGCCCCAGGGAGCTTTCTTT CASSYGGPQGAFF
few TRBJ2-1 TRBV29-1 TRBD2 TGCAGCGTGGGACTAGCCAATGAGCAGTTCTTC CSVGLANEQFF
NA TRBJ1-1 TRBV6-2/TRBV6-3 NA TGTGCCAGCAGTTACGGGGAGCAGGGGTGGGCTGAAGCTTTCTTT CASSYGEQGWAEAFF
NA TRBJ2-1 TRBV19 TRBD1 TGTGCCAGTAGTATGGGAGGAGGACAGGGCCCACTTGAGCAGTTCTTC CASSMGGGQGPLEQFF
NA TRBJ2-7 TRBV14 TRBD1 TGTGCCAGCAGCCCACGACAGGGGACGATGTCCGAGCAGTACTTC CASSPRQGTMSEQYF
once TRBJ2-1 TRBV24-1 NA TGTGCCACCAGTCTACAGGGCCCGTTTGGGAATGAGCAGTTCTTC CATSLQGPFGNEQFF
once TRBJ2-5 TRBV6-5 NA TGTGCCAGCAGTAACGGGGGACGGCAAGAGACCCAGTACTTC CASSNGGRQETQYF
once TRBJ1-5 TRBV5-1 TRBD1 TGCGCCAGCAGCCCTAGACAGGGGATGCAGCCCCAGCATTTT CASSPRQGMQPQHF
NA TRBJ1-3 TRBV19 NA TGTGCCAGTAGTAAAGGAGCAGCCTCTGGAAACACCATATATTTT CASSKGAASGNTIYF
NA TRBJ2-2 TRBV19 NA TGTGCCAGTAGACCAGGGAGGACCGGGGAGCTGTTTTTT CASRPGRTGELFF
NA TRBJ1-2 TRBV29-1 NA TGCAGCGACCTACGACAGGACAACTATGGCTACACCTTC CSDLRQDNYGYTF
NA TRBJ1-2 TRBV6-1 TRBD1 TGTGCCAGCAGTGAAAGACAGGGGTTGGATGGCTACACCTTC CASSERQGLDGYTF
NA TRBJ1-2 TRBV3-1/TRBV3-2 NA TGTGCCAGCAGCCGCAACAGGGATGGGGACTATGGCTACACCTTC CASSRNRDGDYGYTF
NA TRBJ2-7 TRBV1 NA TGCACCAGCAGCCAAGACTGGCTCTACGAGCAGTACTTC CTSSQDWLYEQYF
NA TRBJ2-7 TRBV7-2 TRBD2 TGTGCCAGCAACTTAGCGGGGGGGCGATCCTACGAGCAGTACTTC CASNLAGGRSYEQYF
NA TRBJ2-2 TRBV2 TRBD1 TGTGCCAGCCTCGGGACAGGTCGTGCCGGGGAGCTGTTTTTT CASLGTGRAGELFF
NA TRBJ2-1 TRBV7-2 TRBD1 TGTGCCAGCAGCCCACAGGGGGACCCCTACAATGAGCAGTTCTTC CASSPQGDPYNEQFF
NA TRBJ2-3 TRBV15 NA TGTGCCACCAGCAGAGATAAATTAGAGTTCACAGATACGCAGTATTTT CATSRDKLEFTDTQYF
NA TRBJ2-5 TRBV30 TRBD1 TGTGCCTGGGTTACAGGGGGCGCGGAGACCCAGTACTTC CAWVTGGAETQYF
NA TRBJ2-3 TRBV4-2 NA TGTGCCAGCAGCCAAGAGGGGGCTCAAACTAGCACAGATACGCAGTATTTT CASSQEGAQTSTDTQYF
NA TRBJ2-7 TRBV7-9 TRBD1 TGTGCCAGCAGACCCGGCAACAGGGGCCGCTCCTACGAGCAGTACTTC CASRPGNRGRSYEQYF
NA TRBJ1-2 TRBV12-3/TRBV12-4 NA TGTGCCAGCAGTGCCGACAGGAACTATGGCTACACCTTC CASSADRNYGYTF
NA TRBJ1-1 TRBV5-1 NA TGCGCCAGCAGTCCTACAACAGGGCTTGAAGCTTTCTTT CASSPTTGLEAFF
few TRBJ1-2 TRBV14 NA TGTGCCAGCAGCCAAGACCGGCAGGCCGTCTATGGCTACACCTTC CASSQDRQAVYGYTF
NA TRBJ1-6 TRBV18 NA TGTGCCAGCTCACCTCCGACAGGACCAAATTCACCCCTCCACTTT CASSPPTGPNSPLHF
NA TRBJ1-5 TRBV3-1/TRBV3-2 NA TGTGCCAGCAGCCAAGACAGGAGCAATCAGCCCCAGCATTTT CASSQDRSNQPQHF
NA TRBJ2-4 TRBV2 NA TGTGCCAGCAAGAGGGAAAACATTCAGTACTTC CASKRENIQYF
NA TRBJ1-6 TRBV27 NA TGTGCCAGCAGTCCGGACGGACAATGGTTTTCACCCCTCCACTTT CASSPDGQWFSPLHF
NA TRBJ1-2 TRBV28 NA TGTGCCAGCAGTAACCAGTTATTCTATGGCTACACCTTC CASSNQLFYGYTF
NA TRBJ2-3 TRBV7-2 NA TGTGCCAGCAGACCCCGGACAGCTAGCACAGATACGCAGTATTTT CASRPRTASTDTQYF
NA TRBJ2-1 TRBV5-4 TRBD1 TGTGCCAGCAGCCCAGGGACAGGGAGGTCCTACAATGAGCAGTTCTTC CASSPGTGRSYNEQFF
NA TRBJ2-3 TRBV7-9 TRBD2 TGTGCCAGCAGCTTTAGCGGGGCAGATACGCAGTATTTT CASSFSGADTQYF
NA TRBJ1-2 TRBV5-6 NA TGTGCCAGCAACTTCCGACAGGCGAGCTATGGCTACACCTTC CASNFRQASYGYTF
many TRBJ2-7 TRBV4-1 TRBD2 TGCGCCAGCAGCCAAGGACTAGCGGGGGGAACGCTATCCTACGAGCAGTACTTC CASSQGLAGGTLSYEQYF
once TRBJ1-5 TRBV5-1 NA TGCGCCAGCAGCTTGGAGGACAGAGAGAATCAGCCCCAGCATTTT CASSLEDRENQPQHF
NA TRBJ1-1 TRBV18 TRBD1 TGTGCCAGCTCTCCTTCCCAGACAGGGACGAACACTGAAGCTTTCTTT CASSPSQTGTNTEAFF
medium-sized TRBJ2-2 TRBV4-2 TRBD2 TGTGCCAGCAGCCAAGGGAAGGCTAGCGGGGGGCTGAACACCGGGGAGCTGTTTTTT CASSQGKASGGLNTGELFF
NA TRBJ2-5 TRBV7-6 NA TGTGCCAGCAGCCCTAGCCTAACTCAAGAGACCCAGTACTTC CASSPSLTQETQYF
NA TRBJ1-1 TRBV6-5 TRBD1 TGTGCCAGCCGGGACAGGGGGCTGAGCACTGAAGCTTTCTTT CASRDRGLSTEAFF
NA TRBJ1-3 TRBV11-2 NA TGTGCCAGCACCGGGGGAAACACCATATATTTT CASTGGNTIYF
once TRBJ2-1 TRBV9 TRBD2 TGTGCCAGCAGCCTTACTAGCGGGGGCTCCTACAATGAGCAGTTCTTC CASSLTSGGSYNEQFF
NA TRBJ2-7 TRBV12-3/TRBV12-4 TRBD1 TGTGCCAGCAGCCCTAGGGGGCGTGAGCAGTACTTC CASSPRGREQYF
few TRBJ1-2 TRBV6-5 NA TGTGCCAGCAGCCGGCAGGACGCCGGAGGGGGCTACACCTTC CASSRQDAGGGYTF
NA TRBJ2-3 TRBV4-1 TRBD2 TGCGCCAGCAGCCCCGTTCGGGGGGGCATTAACATCCCAGATACGCAGTATTTT CASSPVRGGINIPDTQYF
once TRBJ2-7 TRBV5-5 TRBD1 TGTGCCAGCAGCGTTGCCGGGACAGGGGTTTACGAGCAGTACTTC CASSVAGTGVYEQYF
NA TRBJ1-1 TRBV11-2 NA TGTGCCAGCAGCTTAGAATCAGGGTGGGGCACTGAAGCTTTCTTT CASSLESGWGTEAFF
few TRBJ1-5 TRBV9 NA TGTGCCAGCAGCGTAGGGACAGAGGGTTGGGACAATCAGCCCCAGCATTTT CASSVGTEGWDNQPQHF